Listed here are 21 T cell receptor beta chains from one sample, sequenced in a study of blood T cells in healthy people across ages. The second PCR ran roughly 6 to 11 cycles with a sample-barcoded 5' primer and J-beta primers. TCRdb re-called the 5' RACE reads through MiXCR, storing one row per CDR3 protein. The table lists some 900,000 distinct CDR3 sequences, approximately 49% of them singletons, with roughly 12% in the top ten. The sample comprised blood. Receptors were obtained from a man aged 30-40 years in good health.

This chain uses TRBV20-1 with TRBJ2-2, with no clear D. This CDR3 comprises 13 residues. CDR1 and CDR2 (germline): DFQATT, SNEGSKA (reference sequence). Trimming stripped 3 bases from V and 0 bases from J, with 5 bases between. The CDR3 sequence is CSASSPNTGELFF. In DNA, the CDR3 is TGCAGTGCTAGCAGCCCGAACACCGGGGAGCTGTTTTTT.

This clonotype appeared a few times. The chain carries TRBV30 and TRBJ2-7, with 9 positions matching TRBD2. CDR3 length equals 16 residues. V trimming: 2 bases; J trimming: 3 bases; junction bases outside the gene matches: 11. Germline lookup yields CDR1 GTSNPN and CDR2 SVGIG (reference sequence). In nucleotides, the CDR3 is TGTGCCTGGAGTCCCCTAGGGTCTAGCGGGGACTACGAGCAGTACTTC. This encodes CAWSPLGSSGDYEQYF.

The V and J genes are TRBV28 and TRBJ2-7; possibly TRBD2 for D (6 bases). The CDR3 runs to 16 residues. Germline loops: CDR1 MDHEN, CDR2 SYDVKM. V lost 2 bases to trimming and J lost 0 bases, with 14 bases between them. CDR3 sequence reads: CASSLPGGGSSYEQYF. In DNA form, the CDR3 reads TGTGCCAGCAGTTTACCCGGGGGAGGCAGCTCCTACGAGCAGTACTTC.

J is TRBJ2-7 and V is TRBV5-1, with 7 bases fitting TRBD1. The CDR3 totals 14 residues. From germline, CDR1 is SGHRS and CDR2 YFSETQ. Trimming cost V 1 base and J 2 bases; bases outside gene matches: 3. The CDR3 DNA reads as TGCGCCAGCAGCTTGACAGGGGAACCCTACGAGCAGTACTTC. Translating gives CASSLTGEPYEQYF.

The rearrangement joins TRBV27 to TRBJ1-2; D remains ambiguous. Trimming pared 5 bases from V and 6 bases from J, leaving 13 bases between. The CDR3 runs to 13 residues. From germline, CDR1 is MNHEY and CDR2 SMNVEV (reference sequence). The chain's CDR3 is CASSRRVGDGYTF. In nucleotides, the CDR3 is TGTGCCAGCAGTCGGCGTGTTGGGGATGGCTACACCTTC.

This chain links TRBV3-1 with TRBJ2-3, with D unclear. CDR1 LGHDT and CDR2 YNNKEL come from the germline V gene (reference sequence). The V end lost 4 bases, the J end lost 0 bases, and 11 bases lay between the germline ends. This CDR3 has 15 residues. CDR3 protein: CASSLSSASTDTQYF. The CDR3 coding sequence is TGTGCCAGCAGCCTTTCAAGCGCGAGCACAGATACGCAGTATTTT.

CDR3 amino acids: CASSLPGLFGANVLTF. In DNA form, the CDR3 reads TGTGCCAGCAGTTTACCAGGGTTGTTTGGGGCCAACGTCCTGACTTTC. This chain links TRBV12-3 or TRBV12-4 with TRBJ2-6, with D perhaps matching TRBD1 (5 bases). The CDR3 has 16 amino acids. Trimming removed 2 bases from V and 3 bases from J, with 11 bases in between.

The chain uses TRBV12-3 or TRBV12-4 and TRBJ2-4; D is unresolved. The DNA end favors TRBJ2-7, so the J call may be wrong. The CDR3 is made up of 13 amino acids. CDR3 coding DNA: TGTGCCAGCACCCCAGGCGAGGTATACGAGCAGTACTTC. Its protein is CASTPGEVYEQYF.

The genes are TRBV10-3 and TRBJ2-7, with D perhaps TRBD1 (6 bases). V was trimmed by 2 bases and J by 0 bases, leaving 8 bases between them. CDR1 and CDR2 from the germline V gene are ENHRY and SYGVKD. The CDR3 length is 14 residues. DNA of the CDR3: TGTGCCATCAGTGAGCCGGACAGCTCCTACGAGCAGTACTTC. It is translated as CAISEPDSSYEQYF.

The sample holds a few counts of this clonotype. The CDR3 reads CASSPHRDRQNYEQYF. CDR3 DNA sequence: TGTGCCAGCAGTCCACACCGGGACAGGCAAAACTACGAGCAGTACTTC. V is TRBV27 and J is TRBJ2-7; 8 bases are a match to TRBD1. J gave up 3 bases and V 5 bases, and 12 bases lay outside the gene matches. The germline V gene encodes CDR1 MNHEY and CDR2 SMNVEV (reference sequence). The CDR3 runs 16 residues.

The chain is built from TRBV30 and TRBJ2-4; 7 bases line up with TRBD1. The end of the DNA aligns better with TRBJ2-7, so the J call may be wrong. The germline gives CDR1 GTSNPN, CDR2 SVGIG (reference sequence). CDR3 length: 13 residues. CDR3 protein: CAWRRTGSYEQYF. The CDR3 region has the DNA TGTGCCTGGCGTCGGACAGGATCCTACGAGCAGTACTTC.

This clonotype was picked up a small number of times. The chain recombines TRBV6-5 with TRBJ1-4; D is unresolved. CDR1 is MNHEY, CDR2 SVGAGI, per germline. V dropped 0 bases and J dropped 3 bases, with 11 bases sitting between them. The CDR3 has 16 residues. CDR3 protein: CASSYSISGANEKLFF. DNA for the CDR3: TGTGCCAGCAGTTACTCGATATCAGGCGCTAATGAAAAACTGTTTTTT.

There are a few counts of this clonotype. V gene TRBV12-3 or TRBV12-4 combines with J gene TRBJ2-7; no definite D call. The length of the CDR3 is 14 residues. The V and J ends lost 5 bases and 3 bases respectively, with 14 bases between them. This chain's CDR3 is CASSPPKGLYEQYF. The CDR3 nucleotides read TGTGCCAGCAGTCCCCCGAAAGGGCTCTACGAGCAGTACTTC.

CDR3 sequence (DNA): TGCAGTGCCGCTCAAAGCAATCAGCCCCAGCATTTT. Translating it yields CSAAQSNQPQHF. The chain links TRBV20-1 to TRBJ1-5, with D unresolved. Per the germline V gene, CDR1 is DFQATT and CDR2 is SNEGSKA (reference sequence). The V and J ends lost 6 bases and 1 base respectively, with 7 bases between them. The CDR3 totals 12 residues.

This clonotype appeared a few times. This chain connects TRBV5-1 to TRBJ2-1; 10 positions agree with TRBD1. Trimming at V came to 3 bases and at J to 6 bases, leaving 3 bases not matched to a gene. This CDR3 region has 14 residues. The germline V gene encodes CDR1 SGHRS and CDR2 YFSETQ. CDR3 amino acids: CASSSGQGVNEQFF. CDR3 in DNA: TGCGCCAGCAGCTCCGGACAGGGGGTCAATGAGCAGTTCTTC.

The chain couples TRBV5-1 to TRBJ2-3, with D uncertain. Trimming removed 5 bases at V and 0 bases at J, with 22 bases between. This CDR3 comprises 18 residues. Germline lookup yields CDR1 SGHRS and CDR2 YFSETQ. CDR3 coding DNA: TGCGCCAGCAGGGATACGTCCGTCCAACCACCTAGCACAGATACGCAGTATTTT. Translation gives CASRDTSVQPPSTDTQYF.

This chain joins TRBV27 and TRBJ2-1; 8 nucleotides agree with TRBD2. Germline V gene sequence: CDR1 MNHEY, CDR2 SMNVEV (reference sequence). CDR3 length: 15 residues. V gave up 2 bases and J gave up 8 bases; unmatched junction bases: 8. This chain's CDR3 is CASSLSIGGAHEQFF. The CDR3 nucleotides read TGTGCCAGCAGTTTAAGTATCGGGGGGGCTCATGAGCAGTTCTTC.

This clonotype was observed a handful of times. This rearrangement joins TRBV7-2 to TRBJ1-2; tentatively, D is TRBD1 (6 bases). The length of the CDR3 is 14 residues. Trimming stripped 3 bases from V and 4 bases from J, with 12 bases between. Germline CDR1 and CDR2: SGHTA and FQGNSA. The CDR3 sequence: CASSLEGGGYGYTF. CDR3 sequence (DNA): TGTGCCAGCAGCTTGGAGGGAGGGGGCTATGGCTACACCTTC.

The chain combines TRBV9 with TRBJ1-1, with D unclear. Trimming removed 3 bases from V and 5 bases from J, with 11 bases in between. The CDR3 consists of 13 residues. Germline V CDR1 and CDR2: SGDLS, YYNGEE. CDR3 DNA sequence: TGTGCCAGCAGCGGTCTTCCGGGGACTGAAGCTTTCTTT. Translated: CASSGLPGTEAFF.

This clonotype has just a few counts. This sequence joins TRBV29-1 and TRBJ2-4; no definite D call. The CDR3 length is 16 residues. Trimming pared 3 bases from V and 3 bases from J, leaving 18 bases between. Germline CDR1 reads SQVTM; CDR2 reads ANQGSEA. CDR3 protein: CSVEVSPSLGKNIQYF. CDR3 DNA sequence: TGCAGCGTTGAGGTTAGCCCCTCGTTGGGCAAAAACATTCAGTACTTC.

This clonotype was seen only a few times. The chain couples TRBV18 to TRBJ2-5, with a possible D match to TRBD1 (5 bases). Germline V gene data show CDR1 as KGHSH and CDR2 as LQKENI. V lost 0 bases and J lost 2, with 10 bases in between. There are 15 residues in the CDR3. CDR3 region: CASSPPDTSQETQYF. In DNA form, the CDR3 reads TGTGCCAGCTCACCACCGGACACTTCACAAGAGACCCAGTACTTC.